Sequencing of this T cell receptor (beta chain) was carried out in a study of blood T cell repertoires in COVID-19. Turning to the study itself: Sources were T cells, B-cell-depleted T cells, or PBMCs; the material itself was cDNA or gDNA.

Authors' analysis steps: The authors estimated nucleated cell counts from reference gene primer amplification. TCRdb keeps only in-frame clones here, not all; method: immunoSEQ multiplex PCR. The V and J calls and the clone size are those of that table, but D and trimming were determined from the DNA. The table records some 210,000 clones, roughly four fifths of them present only once. This clone came up once. This CDR3 region has 13 residues. The V gene lost 2 bases and the J gene lost 6 bases, with 10 bases spanning the gap. Germline V lookup: CDR1 WNHNN, CDR2 SYGVQD (reference sequence). The rearrangement uses TRBV10-1 and TRBJ1-1, with no clear D. The sample taken for sequencing was peripheral blood. The receptor's source is a woman in her 50s with active or convalescent COVID-19. CDR3 region: CASSEGLLSEAFF. The CDR3 bases are TGCGCCAGCAGTGAGGGGCTTCTTTCTGAAGCTTTCTTT.